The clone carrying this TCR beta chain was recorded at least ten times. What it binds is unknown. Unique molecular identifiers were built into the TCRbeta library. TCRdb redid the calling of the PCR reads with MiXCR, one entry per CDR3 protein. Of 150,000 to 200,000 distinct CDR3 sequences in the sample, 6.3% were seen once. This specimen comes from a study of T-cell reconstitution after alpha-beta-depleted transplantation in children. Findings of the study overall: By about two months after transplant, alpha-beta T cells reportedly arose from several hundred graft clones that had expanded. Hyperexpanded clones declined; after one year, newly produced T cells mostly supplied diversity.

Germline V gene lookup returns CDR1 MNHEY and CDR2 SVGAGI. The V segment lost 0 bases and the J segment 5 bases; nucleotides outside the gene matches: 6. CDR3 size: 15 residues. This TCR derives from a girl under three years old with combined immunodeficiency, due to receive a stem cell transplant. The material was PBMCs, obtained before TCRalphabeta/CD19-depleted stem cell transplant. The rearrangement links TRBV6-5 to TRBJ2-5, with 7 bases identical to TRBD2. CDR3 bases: TGTGCCAGCAGTTACTCGATGGGAGGGGTGGAGACCCAGTACTTC. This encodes CASSYSMGGVETQYF.